The 18 T cell receptor beta chains in this list originate from one sample, sequenced in a study of control samples from healthy donors and cancer patients. The data were produced by immunoSEQ multiplex PCR, yet TCRdb's version contains in-frame clones alone and is incomplete. The table records about 160,000 clones, roughly 90% of them present only once. The sample taken for sequencing was blood. All receptors derive from a man between 25 and 39 years old in good health.

The chain carries TRBV5-1 and TRBJ1-2, with no clear D. Germline loops: CDR1 SGHRS, CDR2 YFSETQ. Deletions cut 0 bases from V and 2 bases from J, with 8 bases between. This CDR3 has 14 amino acids. The CDR3 DNA sequence: TGCGCCAGCAGCTTGGAGGGCCTGAACTATGGCTACACCTTC. Translated, it gives CASSLEGLNYGYTF.

The chain employs TRBV4-3 and TRBJ1-5, with 7 nucleotides matching TRBD1. Germline V gives CDR1 LGHNA, CDR2 YSLEER. V lost 4 bases to trimming and J lost 2 bases; unmatched junction nucleotides: 2. The CDR3 is made up of 14 amino acids. The CDR3 sequence is CASSLGQGNQPQHF. CDR3 in DNA: TGCGCCAGCAGCCTTGGACAGGGCAATCAGCCCCAGCATTTT.

This sequence joins TRBV27 and TRBJ2-7; D is tentatively TRBD1 or TRBD2 (5 bases each). Per germline, CDR1 MNHEY and CDR2 SMNVEV (reference sequence). The CDR3 is 15 residues long. Trimming took 5 bases from V and 3 from J, leaving 17 bases between them. CDR3: CASSPAPGAVYEQYF. DNA of the CDR3: TGTGCCAGCAGTCCCGCCCCCGGGGCCGTCTACGAGCAGTACTTC.

The chain employs TRBV27 and TRBJ1-2, with D uncertain. Between the trimmed V and J ends, which lost 11 bases and 8 bases, there was a span of 24 bases. CDR1 is MNHEY, CDR2 SMNVEV, per germline (reference sequence). CDR3 length: 14 residues. The CDR3 spells CAASPFSRSGGYTF. The CDR3, as DNA: TGTGCCGCCTCCCCCTTTAGCCGCTCTGGGGGCTACACCTTC.

The chain is built from TRBV9 and TRBJ1-5; no reliable D call. CDR1 is SGDLS and CDR2 is YYNGEE in the germline V gene. The V end was cut by 0 bases, the J end by 7 bases, with 8 bases between. The CDR3 runs to 13 residues. CDR3 protein: CASSVGPRQPQHF. The CDR3 nucleotides are TGTGCCAGCAGCGTAGGCCCTCGGCAGCCCCAGCATTTT.

The chain has TRBV3-1 (or the pseudogene TRBV3-2) and TRBJ1-2, with D hard to call. Germline values: CDR1 LGHDT, CDR2 YNNKEL (reference sequence). The CDR3 sequence is 12 residues long. Trimming removed 1 base at V and 5 bases at J, with 5 bases between. The chain's CDR3 is CASSQGWYGYTF. DNA for the CDR3: TGTGCCAGCAGCCAAGGTTGGTATGGCTACACCTTC.

The V gene is TRBV3-1 (or the pseudogene TRBV3-2), the J gene TRBJ2-7, with 12 bases identical to TRBD2. Germline-derived CDR1 and CDR2 are LGHDT and YNNKEL (reference sequence). This CDR3 region has 15 residues. Unmatched junction bases numbered 6, after V lost 5 bases and J lost 4 bases. The CDR3 protein is CASSLTSGSHYEQYF. CDR3 nucleotides: TGTGCCAGCAGCTTGACTAGCGGGAGTCATTACGAGCAGTACTTC.

The V and J genes are TRBV27 and TRBJ2-1, with 13 bases identical to TRBD2. After removal of 4 bases from V and 4 bases from J, the junction contained 4 bases not matched to a gene. Germline CDR1 reads MNHEY; CDR2 reads SMNVEV (reference sequence). CDR3 length: 16 residues. This chain's CDR3 is CASSYRGLAGYNEQFF. CDR3 coding DNA: TGTGCCAGCAGTTACCGGGGACTAGCGGGGTACAATGAGCAGTTCTTC.

This clone was observed once. This sequence joins TRBV4-2 and TRBJ2-1; 8 nucleotides line up with TRBD2. Losses at the gene ends were 3 bases for V and 9 bases for J; bases not matched to a gene: 13. CDR3 length: 16 amino acids. Germline V gene sequence: CDR1 LGHNA, CDR2 YNFKEQ. This CDR3 is CASSHAEAGEQGEQFF. CDR3 sequence (DNA): TGTGCCAGCAGCCACGCGGAAGCGGGAGAACAAGGTGAGCAGTTCTTC.

The genes are TRBV27 and TRBJ2-5; D not resolved. The CDR3 is 14 amino acids. The ends were cut back, 6 bases at V and 13 bases at J, with 24 bases in the middle. Germline V gene data show CDR1 as MNHEY and CDR2 as SMNVEV (reference sequence). The DNA for the CDR3 is TGTGCCAGCAGCCCCGGTACAGTGTCGCCAGCTAGGTACTTC. Residues: CASSPGTVSPARYF.

The chain combines TRBV10-3 with TRBJ1-1, with 10 bases matching TRBD1. The CDR3 loop spans 15 amino acids. With 8 bases clipped from V and 6 bases from J, the junction kept 12 bases outside the gene matches. Germline CDR1 is ENHRY and CDR2 is SYGVKD. The CDR3 sequence is CAIRAGTGVSPEAFF. In DNA form, the CDR3 reads TGTGCCATCCGAGCCGGGACAGGGGTTTCCCCTGAAGCTTTCTTT.

V gene TRBV18 combines with J gene TRBJ2-2, with TRBD1 identical over 8 bases. J was trimmed by 4 bases and V by 4 bases; bases with no gene match: 8. The CDR3 sequence is 16 residues long. Germline V gives CDR1 KGHSH, CDR2 LQKENI. This chain's CDR3 is CASSLRQGSTTGELFF. CDR3 nucleotide sequence: TGTGCCAGCTCACTCCGACAGGGGTCTACCACCGGGGAGCTGTTTTTT.

The chain uses TRBV5-1 and TRBJ1-1; 9 bases are shared with TRBD1. This CDR3 is built from 13 residues. V dropped 3 bases and J dropped 6; count of bases not matched to a gene: 3. From germline, CDR1 is SGHRS and CDR2 YFSETQ. CDR3 amino acids: CASSSGQGSEAFF. In nucleotides, the CDR3 is TGCGCCAGCAGCTCCGGACAGGGGTCTGAAGCTTTCTTT.

This chain links TRBV3-1 (or the pseudogene TRBV3-2) with TRBJ1-5; 8 nucleotides agree with TRBD1. The junction had 0 bases not matched to a gene; V was cut back by 3 bases and J by 2 bases. This CDR3 is 14 amino acids long. Germline CDR1 LGHDT, CDR2 YNNKEL (reference sequence). The CDR3 DNA sequence: TGTGCCAGCAGCCAGGACAGGGGCAATCAGCCCCAGCATTTT. This gives the protein CASSQDRGNQPQHF.

The V call is TRBV3-1 (or the pseudogene TRBV3-2), the J call TRBJ2-1; D remains unclear. CDR1 is LGHDT and CDR2 is YNNKEL in the germline V gene (reference sequence). The CDR3 totals 13 residues. V lost 4 bases and J 7 bases, leaving 11 bases between the germline ends. The CDR3 reads CASSPWTRNEQFF. The CDR3 nucleotides are TGTGCCAGCAGCCCCTGGACCCGGAATGAGCAGTTCTTC.

The chain couples TRBV7-2 to TRBJ1-6; 12 bases map to TRBD1. The V gene's germline CDR1 is SGHTA and CDR2 FQGNSA. V dropped 3 bases and J dropped 10; count of bases not matched to a gene: 4. The CDR3 is 15 residues long. CDR3 DNA sequence: TGTGCCAGCAGCTTTTCGGGACAGGGGGCCTCACCCCTCCACTTT. Translation gives CASSFSGQGASPLHF. The full variable domain, rest sourced from reference TRBV7-2 and TRBJ1-6, is GAGVSQSPSNKVTEKGKDVELRCDPISGHTALYWYRQSLGQGLEFLIYFQGNSAPDKSGLPSDRFSAERTGGSVSTLTIQRTQQEDSAVYLCASSFSGQGASPLHFGNGTRLTVT.

The chain recombines TRBV5-1 with TRBJ2-3, with TRBD1 matching 10 bases. The CDR3 spans 17 residues. Germline lookup yields CDR1 SGHRS and CDR2 YFSETQ. Trimming took 0 bases from V and 6 from J; bases not matched to a gene: 10. CDR3 bases: TGCGCCAGCAGCTTGGAGGCTTTGGACAGGGGGAGGGATACGCAGTATTTT. Amino acid sequence: CASSLEALDRGRDTQYF.

The chain joins TRBV9 to TRBJ2-3; TRBD2 matches at 7 bases. The ends lost 3 bases at V and 5 bases at J; junction bases unmatched: 12. The CDR3 loop spans 16 amino acids. Germline assignment: CDR1 SGDLS and CDR2 YYNGEE. CDR3 region: CASSAPRSGVGDTQYF. CDR3 bases: TGTGCCAGCAGCGCCCCTAGGAGCGGGGTAGGAGATACGCAGTATTTT.